Shown below are 29 T cell receptor beta chains from a single sample sequenced in a study of response to subunit inactivated influenza vaccine. TCRdb independently ran MiXCR on the RT-PCR reads; one entry per CDR3 protein. This table holds 650,000 or so distinct CDR3 sequences, 11% to 15% found once. Here the sequenced sample was PBMCs from blood, taken less than 15 days before vaccination. These receptors originate from a man aged 45-60 years who received an inactivated influenza vaccine.

This clonotype came up a few times. The chain recombines TRBV30 with TRBJ1-2; D remains ambiguous. The germline V gene has CDR1 GTSNPN and CDR2 SVGIG (reference sequence). The CDR3 extends over 13 amino acids. The V gene lost 2 bases and the J gene lost 4 bases, with 11 bases spanning the gap. The CDR3 nucleotides read TGTGCCTGGAGTTATCGTCCCGGCTATGGCTACACCTTC. Its translation: CAWSYRPGYGYTF. The entire variable domain, with the rest obtained from reference TRBV30 and TRBJ1-2, is as follows: SQTIHQWPATLVQPVGSPLSLECTVEGTSNPNLYWYRQAAGRGLQLLFYSVGIGQISSEVPQNLSASRPQDRQFILSSKKLLLSDSGFYLCAWSYRPGYGYTFGSGTRLTVV.

This clonotype has a handful of counts. The chain has TRBV20-1 and TRBJ2-1, with TRBD2 matching 10 bases. J was trimmed by 2 bases and V by 1 base; bases with no gene match: 2. This CDR3 has 15 amino acids. CDR1 is DFQATT and CDR2 is SNEGSKA in the germline V gene (reference sequence). The CDR3 region has the DNA TGCAGTGCTAGAGTAAGCGGGAGGGCCTACAATGAGCAGTTCTTC. Its translation is CSARVSGRAYNEQFF.

This clonotype has just a few counts. This chain connects TRBV3-1 to TRBJ2-1, with 7 bases aligning to TRBD2. The CDR3 extends over 13 amino acids. V lost 4 bases to trimming and J lost 8 bases; unmatched junction nucleotides: 5. Germline values: CDR1 LGHDT, CDR2 YNNKEL (reference sequence). CDR3 sequence: CASSPWGGDEQFF. CDR3 nucleotide sequence: TGTGCCAGCAGCCCCTGGGGGGGGGATGAGCAGTTCTTC.

This clonotype was found a few times. The J gene is TRBJ2-5, the V gene TRBV5-1, with a weak D call TRBD1 (5 bases). Trimming pared 4 bases from V and 5 bases from J, leaving 15 bases between. The CDR3 runs to 14 residues. Germline CDR1 and CDR2: SGHRS and YFSETQ. The CDR3 loop reads CASSPKGSVETQYF. CDR3 DNA sequence: TGCGCCAGCAGCCCAAAGGGGTCGGTGGAGACCCAGTACTTC. The full variable domain, its missing parts supplied by reference TRBV5-1 and TRBJ2-5, is KAGVTQTPRYLIKTRGQQVTLSCSPISGHRSVSWYQQTPGQGLQFLFEYFSETQRNKGNFPGRFSGRQFSNSRSEMNVSTLELGDSALYLCASSPKGSVETQYFGPGTRLLVL.

The rearrangement joins TRBV29-1 to TRBJ1-5; 7 positions agree with TRBD1. Trimming took 4 bases from V and 3 from J; bases not matched to a gene: 3. CDR3 size: 13 residues. Germline lookup yields CDR1 SQVTM and CDR2 ANQGSEA. CDR3 coding DNA: TGCAGCGTTGGAGGACAGGACAATCAGCCCCAGCATTTT. This codes for CSVGGQDNQPQHF.

This clonotype was detected once. The chain is built from TRBV19 and TRBJ1-4; unclear D gene. The CDR3 is 12 amino acids. CDR1 and CDR2 from the germline V gene are LNHDA and SQIVND (reference sequence). V gave up 6 bases and J gave up 8 bases, with 10 bases separating them. The CDR3 DNA follows: TGTGCCAGTAGCATGAGAGGAGAAAAACTGTTTTTT. It specifies CASSMRGEKLFF.

In this sample, this clonotype turned up a few times. The chain links TRBV20-1 to TRBJ1-6; TRBD1 is a possible D gene (5 bases). CDR3 length: 17 amino acids. Germline-derived CDR1 and CDR2 are DFQATT and SNEGSKA (reference sequence). V was cut by 4 bases and J by 0 bases, with 16 bases left in between. CDR3 nucleotides: TGCAGTGCTACGGGGGTGGCTAGGAGCTCCTATAATTCACCCCTCCACTTT. Protein sequence: CSATGVARSSYNSPLHF.

This clonotype was recorded at least ten times. The chain has TRBV5-1 and TRBJ2-7; the D is unclear. Germline CDR1 and CDR2: SGHRS and YFSETQ. The length of the CDR3 is 14 residues. Trimming removed 1 base at V and 3 bases at J, with 11 bases between. The CDR3 loop reads CASSLLTADYEQYF. As DNA, the CDR3 is TGCGCCAGCAGCTTGCTAACAGCAGACTACGAGCAGTACTTC.

V is TRBV6-1 and J is TRBJ1-1, with a possible D match to TRBD1 (5 bases). Deletions cut 7 bases from V and 1 base from J, with 19 bases between. This CDR3 contains 16 residues. From germline, CDR1 is MNHNS and CDR2 SASEGT. As DNA, the CDR3 is TGTGCCAGCACTCACGGGGGTAAGAAAGGGAACACTGAAGCTTTCTTT. It encodes CASTHGGKKGNTEAFF.

This chain joins TRBV6-1 and TRBJ2-1, with D perhaps matching TRBD2 (5 bases). Germline V CDR1 and CDR2: MNHNS, SASEGT. Trimming took off 0 bases at V and 10 bases at J, with 13 bases between the two ends. This CDR3 contains 14 residues. CDR3 protein: CASSEALPGIEQFF. CDR3 DNA sequence: TGTGCCAGCAGTGAAGCGCTCCCCGGGATCGAGCAGTTCTTC.

The rearrangement links TRBV18 to TRBJ2-5, with 7 bases matching TRBD1. This CDR3 is 13 amino acids long. V lost 7 bases, J lost 0 bases, and 2 bases stayed unmatched. CDR1 KGHSH and CDR2 LQKENI come from the germline V gene. CDR3 nucleotide sequence: TGTGCCAGCTGGGGACAGAACCAAGAGACCCAGTACTTC. Encoded protein: CASWGQNQETQYF.

This clonotype was found a few times. The chain recombines TRBV6-1 with TRBJ1-4; weak D call: TRBD1 (5 bases). This CDR3 has 15 amino acids. Per germline, CDR1 MNHNS and CDR2 SASEGT. Trimming took off 5 bases at V and 5 bases at J, with 15 bases between the two ends. The CDR3 spells CASSTRDFSNEKLFF. The CDR3 DNA reads as TGTGCCAGCAGTACCCGGGACTTTTCAAATGAAAAACTGTTTTTT.

The chain is built from TRBV29-1 and TRBJ2-7, with a tentative D call TRBD2 (6 bases). CDR1 is SQVTM, CDR2 ANQGSEA, per germline. The CDR3 loop spans 12 amino acids. The ends were cut back, 4 bases at V and 9 bases at J, with 16 bases in the middle. CDR3 region: CSVGGLQEGQYF. The CDR3 DNA is TGCAGCGTTGGGGGACTTCAAGAAGGGCAGTACTTC.

This clonotype was seen only a few times. The chain carries TRBV6-1 and TRBJ1-2; 7 bases are a match to TRBD1. The germline V gene has CDR1 MNHNS and CDR2 SASEGT. This CDR3 region has 14 residues. Trimming removed 6 bases from V and 7 bases from J; junction bases left unmatched: 11. This chain's CDR3 is CASRGGTVGFGYTF. The CDR3 DNA sequence: TGTGCCAGCAGAGGGGGGACAGTCGGATTTGGCTACACCTTC.

The chain links TRBV7-2 to TRBJ2-1; D possibly corresponds to TRBD2 (5 bases). The CDR3 covers 16 residues. V dropped 0 bases and J dropped 6 bases, with 15 bases sitting between them. Germline V gives CDR1 SGHTA, CDR2 FQGNSA. CDR3 residues: CASSLAQTNLGNEQFF. The CDR3 DNA reads as TGTGCCAGCAGCTTAGCTCAGACTAACCTCGGCAATGAGCAGTTCTTC.

V is TRBV27 and J is TRBJ2-7, with 13 bases identical to TRBD2. V shed 5 bases and J 1 base; nucleotides not matched to a gene: 5. Germline V CDR1 and CDR2: MNHEY, SMNVEV (reference sequence). The CDR3 extends over 16 amino acids. This CDR3 is CASSPGLAGWSYEQYF. CDR3 bases: TGTGCCAGCAGTCCGGGACTAGCGGGATGGTCCTACGAGCAGTACTTC.

This clonotype has just a few counts. This chain joins TRBV7-2 and TRBJ2-1; the match to TRBD1 covers 7 bases. J lost 4 bases, V lost 5 bases, and 5 bases had no gene match. This CDR3 is built from 14 residues. Germline V gives CDR1 SGHTA, CDR2 FQGNSA. The CDR3 DNA reads as TGTGCCAGCAGCCAATACAGGGGATACAATGAGCAGTTCTTC. Residues: CASSQYRGYNEQFF.

This clonotype was seen a few times. V usage is TRBV7-9 and J usage is TRBJ2-7; TRBD1 or TRBD2 may be the D gene (5 bases each). V was shortened by 8 bases and J by 6 bases, with 17 bases between the two germline ends. Germline V gene data show CDR1 as SEHNR and CDR2 as FQNEAQ (reference sequence). The CDR3 is 13 amino acids. The CDR3 DNA is TGTGCCAGCGGTGGGGGAATATCCCTCGAGCAGTACTTC. Its translation: CASGGGISLEQYF.

This chain uses TRBV5-4 with TRBJ2-3; 7 bases fit TRBD2. The junction had 14 bases not matched to a gene; V was cut back by 4 bases and J by 3 bases. Germline V gene lookup returns CDR1 SGHNT and CDR2 YYREEE (reference sequence). The CDR3 contains 17 residues. CDR3 residues: CASSRAPSGKGTDTQYF. CDR3 bases: TGTGCCAGCAGCCGGGCCCCGAGCGGGAAAGGGACAGATACGCAGTATTTT.

This clonotype was found a few times. The chain has TRBV20-1 and TRBJ1-1, with D possibly matching TRBD1 (6 bases). Trimming left V 1 base short and J 1 base short, with 10 bases between. The CDR3 has 14 residues. CDR1 and CDR2 (germline): DFQATT, SNEGSKA (reference sequence). The CDR3 loop is CSARVQGRNTEAFF. The CDR3, as DNA: TGCAGTGCTAGAGTTCAGGGGAGGAACACTGAAGCTTTCTTT.

This chain joins TRBV5-5 and TRBJ1-5, with 7 bases matching TRBD1. The germline CDR1 and CDR2 sequences are SGHKS and YYEKEE (reference sequence). This CDR3 region has 15 residues. Unmatched junction bases numbered 7, after V lost 3 bases and J lost 4 bases. The CDR3, as DNA: TGTGCCAGCAGCTCTGGGACAGAATCTAATCAGCCCCAGCATTTT. It yields the protein CASSSGTESNQPQHF.

The chain employs TRBV29-1 and TRBJ1-2; no reliable D call. In germline, CDR1 is SQVTM, CDR2 ANQGSEA. This CDR3 is 12 amino acids long. V shed 2 bases and J shed 8 bases, with 12 bases lying between them. The CDR3 sequence is CSVEIRREGYTF. CDR3 nucleotides: TGCAGCGTTGAAATACGGAGGGAGGGCTACACCTTC.

The chain uses TRBV7-8 and TRBJ2-3; 11 bases match TRBD2. The CDR3 sequence is 15 residues long. J lost 5 bases, V lost 1 base, and 2 bases had no gene match. Per the germline V gene, CDR1 is SGHVS and CDR2 is FQNEAQ. CDR3 in amino acids: CASSLVGLAGDTQYF. The CDR3 nucleotides are TGTGCCAGCAGCTTAGTCGGACTAGCGGGAGATACGCAGTATTTT.

The chain joins TRBV11-2 to TRBJ1-6; unclear D gene. This CDR3 has 13 amino acids. V lost 5 bases to trimming and J lost 9 bases, with 11 bases between them. The germline gives CDR1 SGHAT, CDR2 FQNNGV. The DNA for the CDR3 is TGTGCCAGCAGCGACGAATGGGTTTCACCCCTCCACTTT. Translating it yields CASSDEWVSPLHF.

This clonotype was seen only a few times. This chain connects TRBV20-1 to TRBJ2-1; TRBD2 matches 8 bases. V was clipped by 4 bases and J by 3 bases; unmatched bases: 11. The CDR3 runs to 16 residues. Looked up from germline, CDR1 is DFQATT and CDR2 is SNEGSKA (reference sequence). The CDR3, as DNA: TGCAGTGCTACCTCCTTTGCGGGGGGCGTCTACAATGAGCAGTTCTTC. Its protein is CSATSFAGGVYNEQFF.

This clonotype has a handful of counts. The chain combines TRBV28 with TRBJ2-3, with TRBD2 identical over 8 bases. Germline values: CDR1 MDHEN, CDR2 SYDVKM. V shed 5 bases, J shed 2 bases, and the junction held 9 bases outside the gene matches. The CDR3 is 16 amino acids. CDR3 coding DNA: TGTGCCAGCAGTCCCGAGCTAGCGGGTCACACAGATACGCAGTATTTT. Its translation is CASSPELAGHTDTQYF.

The table lists this clonotype with a few counts. The chain has TRBV7-2 and TRBJ1-3; D call uncertain. Trimming cost V 5 bases and J 8 bases, with 13 bases left between them. Per the germline V gene, CDR1 is SGHTA and CDR2 is FQGNSA. The CDR3 runs 13 residues. DNA for the CDR3: TGTGCCAGCAGCCCCTCCTCGGGGTACACCATATATTTT. Encoded protein: CASSPSSGYTIYF.

This sequence joins TRBV5-1 and TRBJ2-1, with 7 positions matching TRBD1. The CDR3 extends over 14 amino acids. Looked up from germline, CDR1 is SGHRS and CDR2 is YFSETQ. V dropped 5 bases and J dropped 6; count of bases not matched to a gene: 8. The CDR3 here is CASRITGQSNEQFF. The CDR3 DNA is TGCGCCAGCAGGATAACGGGACAGAGCAATGAGCAGTTCTTC.

The chain employs TRBV7-9 and TRBJ2-5; weak D call: TRBD1 (6 bases). Germline CDR1 is SEHNR and CDR2 is FQNEAQ (reference sequence). CDR3 size: 13 residues. Trimming shortened V by 5 bases and J by 5 bases, and 12 bases separated the two germline ends. CDR3 DNA: TGTGCCAGCAGCCTACAGGGTTTCGAGACCCAGTACTTC. This translates into CASSLQGFETQYF.